This T cell receptor beta chain appears in the sequencing data of a study of T cells after yellow fever vaccination. On the study more broadly: The SMART-Seq v4 Ultra Low Input method served to prepare the low-cell-number fractions.

By 5'RACE template switching, TCR cDNA was produced, with a universal primer site and UMIs added in the process. Each CDR3 protein gets one entry after TCRdb re-called the 5' RACE reads with MiXCR. This repertoire shows 400,000 or so distinct CDR3 sequences, more than 5.5% found once; its top ten account for 15%. Trimming left V 2 bases short and J 5 bases short, with 17 bases between. The germline V gene encodes CDR1 DFQATT and CDR2 SNEGSKA (reference sequence). The CDR3 sequence is 15 residues long. Study conclusions and caveats: Weaker, the secondary response peaked sooner, at day 5 versus 15. Clones that expanded after primary vaccination mostly reappeared after the booster (roughly 96% CD4, around 87% CD8).

Comments on this clonotype: The antigen is undetermined.

This material consisted of PBMCs, taken 5 days after the yellow fever booster vaccination. The V and J genes are TRBV20-1 and TRBJ2-3; the D is unclear. This clonotype was obtained from a young man who received the YFV17D yellow fever vaccine. The DNA for the CDR3 is TGCAGTGCTAGACCCACAGCGCCCTGGGGAGATACGCAGTATTTT. Protein product: CSARPTAPWGDTQYF.